This passage covers 29 T cell receptor beta chains from one sample sequenced in a study of T cells in Graves' hyperthyroidism and ophthalmopathy. TCR beta CDR3 regions were amplified from RNA transcripts. TCR CDR3 underwent first-round RT-PCR with the HTBI primer set. MiXCR, run by TCRdb on the multiplex PCR reads, gives a single entry per CDR3 protein. In the table there are around 350,000 distinct CDR3 sequences, about 18% of which are singletons. Sequenced input: blood. All receptors come from a woman aged 25 to 45 with Graves' hyperthyroidism that later progressed to Graves' ophthalmopathy.

This clonotype was counted ten times or more. The V and J genes are TRBV10-1 and TRBJ1-6; perhaps TRBD1 as D (6 bases). This CDR3 spans 13 amino acids. Per the germline V gene, CDR1 is WNHNN and CDR2 is SYGVQD (reference sequence). Trimming left V 8 bases short and J 11 bases short, with 16 bases between. The CDR3 spells CASGSGVNAPLHF. The CDR3 bases are TGCGCCAGCGGGTCAGGGGTTAACGCACCCCTCCACTTT.

This clonotype was picked up many times. The chain joins TRBV2 to TRBJ1-3; D is possibly TRBD1 (6 bases). V gave up 8 bases and J gave up 0 bases, with 14 bases separating them. The CDR3 spans 15 residues. Germline V gene data show CDR1 as SNHLY and CDR2 as FYNNEI. The CDR3 coding sequence is TGTGCCAGCGAAGGGGGGAACTACTCTGGAAACACCATATATTTT. It translates to CASEGGNYSGNTIYF.

The chain combines TRBV7-9 with TRBJ2-7; a weak D match, TRBD1 (6 bases). The CDR3 totals 13 residues. Germline loops: CDR1 SEHNR, CDR2 FQNEAQ (reference sequence). V was trimmed by 5 bases and J by 3 bases, leaving 11 bases between them. CDR3 nucleotides: TGTGCCAGCAGCCCCCCGGACAGCTACGAGCAGTACTTC. This sequence encodes CASSPPDSYEQYF.

At least ten counts were recorded for this clonotype. The chain has TRBV11-2 and TRBJ2-7; 7 nucleotides align to TRBD1. Trimming removed 0 bases from V and 0 bases from J; junction bases left unmatched: 2. Germline CDR1 is SGHAT and CDR2 is FQNNGV. CDR3 length equals 15 residues. The CDR3 DNA is TGTGCCAGCAGCTTAGAAGCAGGGGGCTCCTACGAGCAGTACTTC. This encodes CASSLEAGGSYEQYF.

This clonotype was seen repeatedly, ten times or more. This rearrangement joins TRBV5-1 to TRBJ2-1, with 12 bases matching TRBD2. The CDR3 extends over 15 amino acids. Unmatched junction bases numbered 7, after V lost 4 bases and J lost 8 bases. Germline-derived CDR1 and CDR2 are SGHRS and YFSETQ. CDR3 DNA: TGCGCCAGCAGCATCTCTAGCGGGGGGGCCCATGAGCAGTTCTTC. Protein product: CASSISSGGAHEQFF.

This clonotype has only a few counts. The chain is built from TRBV20-1 and TRBJ2-7, with a weak D call TRBD2 (7 bases). V was cut by 3 bases and J by 5 bases, with 14 bases left in between. CDR1 and CDR2 (germline): DFQATT, SNEGSKA (reference sequence). The CDR3 runs 13 residues. The CDR3 DNA sequence: TGCAGTGCTAGTCGGGGGGCGTCGAACGAGCAGTACTTC. Its translation: CSASRGASNEQYF.

This clonotype was recorded many times. The chain joins TRBV10-3 to TRBJ1-5; D remains ambiguous. The CDR3 loop spans 15 amino acids. Trimming left V 0 bases short and J 0 bases short, with 6 bases between. Germline values: CDR1 ENHRY, CDR2 SYGVKD. The CDR3 DNA follows: TGTGCCATCAGTGAGTCCGGGGATAGCAATCAGCCCCAGCATTTT. Its protein is CAISESGDSNQPQHF.

The table lists this clonotype with many counts. The chain carries TRBV13 and TRBJ1-3; no clear D. The CDR3 runs 14 residues. The germline gives CDR1 PRHDT, CDR2 FYEKMQ (reference sequence). V was trimmed by 5 bases and J by 2 bases, leaving 10 bases between them. In DNA, the CDR3 is TGTGCCAGCAGCCGACGGACGGCTGGAAACACCATATATTTT. It translates to CASSRRTAGNTIYF.

This clonotype is a singleton in its sample. The chain is built from TRBV19 and TRBJ2-7; D ambiguous. CDR3 length: 14 amino acids. Germline V gene data show CDR1 as LNHDA and CDR2 as SQIVND (reference sequence). Deletions cut 4 bases from V and 5 bases from J, with 15 bases between. The CDR3 region has the DNA TGTGCCAGTAGTACATCCCGAGGAGCTCACGAGCAGTACTTC. Amino acid sequence: CASSTSRGAHEQYF.

This clonotype was observed a handful of times. The chain uses TRBV7-2 and TRBJ2-5, with 10 bases identical to TRBD2. Germline V gene data show CDR1 as SGHTA and CDR2 as FQGNSA. The junction had 8 bases not matched to a gene; V was cut back by 3 bases and J by 7 bases. The CDR3 consists of 15 residues. The CDR3 region has the DNA TGTGCCAGCAGCTTTAGCGGGGGGCTATTTGTGACCCAGTACTTC. This encodes CASSFSGGLFVTQYF. Based on the CDR3 plus reference TRBV7-2 and TRBJ2-5, the full variable domain is GAGVSQSPSNKVTEKGKDVELRCDPISGHTALYWYRQSLGQGLEFLIYFQGNSAPDKSGLPSDRFSAERTGGSVSTLTIQRTQQEDSAVYLCASSFSGGLFVTQYFGPGTRLLVL.

This clonotype was observed many times. In nucleotides, the CDR3 is TGTGCCAGCAGCCAAGGGACAGGGGGCGCGAAAAATACGCAGTATTTT. Protein: CASSQGTGGAKNTQYF. The gene calls are TRBV11-3 and TRBJ2-3, with TRBD1 matching 12 bases. The CDR3 sequence is 16 residues long. V lost 5 bases, J lost 7 bases, and 10 bases stayed unmatched. In germline, CDR1 is SGHNT, CDR2 YENEEA. Complete variable domain (other parts from reference TRBV11-3 and TRBJ2-3): EAGVVQSPRYKIIEKKQPVAFWCNPISGHNTLYWYLQNLGQGPELLIRYENEEAVDDSQLPKDRFSAERLKGVDSTLKIQPAELGDSAVYLCASSQGTGGAKNTQYFGPGTRLTVL.

This clonotype was detected a few times. The chain joins TRBV4-1 to TRBJ1-4; D remains unclear. The CDR3 length is 18 residues. Trimming left V 0 bases short and J 0 bases short, with 14 bases between. Per germline, CDR1 MGHRA and CDR2 YSYEKL. CDR3: CASSQEGVRAATNEKLFF. CDR3 coding DNA: TGCGCCAGCAGCCAAGAAGGAGTCCGGGCGGCAACTAATGAAAAACTGTTTTTT.

The rearrangement joins TRBV19 to TRBJ1-1; D call uncertain. The V end was cut by 4 bases, the J end by 6 bases, with 12 bases between. The CDR3 is 13 amino acids. Germline assignment: CDR1 LNHDA and CDR2 SQIVND (reference sequence). The CDR3 loop is CASSTTEGSEAFF. The CDR3 nucleotides read TGTGCCAGTAGTACCACCGAGGGATCTGAAGCTTTCTTT. Variable domain in full (rest from reference TRBV19 and TRBJ1-1): DGGITQSPKYLFRKEGQNVTLSCEQNLNHDAMYWYRQDPGQGLRLIYYSQIVNDFQKGDIAEGYSVSREKKESFPLTVTSAQKNPTAFYLCASSTTEGSEAFFGQGTRLTVV.

This clonotype was seen repeatedly, ten times or more. The chain recombines TRBV28 with TRBJ1-5; the D gene is possibly TRBD1 (6 bases). The CDR3 has 15 residues. Per the germline V gene, CDR1 is MDHEN and CDR2 is SYDVKM. Between the trimmed V and J ends, which lost 4 bases and 4 bases, there was a span of 14 bases. DNA of the CDR3: TGTGCCAGCAGTTCGTCAAGGGGGGGGAATCAGCCCCAGCATTTT. This translates into CASSSSRGGNQPQHF.

This clonotype was recorded at least ten times. The chain links TRBV5-1 to TRBJ1-4, with D unclear. Looked up from germline, CDR1 is SGHRS and CDR2 is YFSETQ. The CDR3 length is 15 residues. Between the trimmed V and J ends, which lost 7 bases and 8 bases, there was a span of 21 bases. The CDR3 reads CASATRGGLGEKLFF. In DNA, the CDR3 is TGCGCCAGCGCCACAAGAGGAGGACTTGGCGAAAAACTGTTTTTT.

This clonotype was recorded a few times. This sequence joins TRBV5-1 and TRBJ2-2, with D hard to call. The V end was cut by 5 bases, the J end by 1 base, with 6 bases between. The length of the CDR3 is 13 residues. Germline V gene data show CDR1 as SGHRS and CDR2 as YFSETQ. CDR3 sequence: CASRGMNTGELFF. DNA for the CDR3: TGCGCCAGCAGGGGGATGAACACCGGGGAGCTGTTTTTT.

This chain uses TRBV20-1 with TRBJ2-7, with 8 nucleotides matching TRBD2. The germline V gene encodes CDR1 DFQATT and CDR2 SNEGSKA (reference sequence). The CDR3 is 14 residues long. After removal of 0 bases from V and 2 bases from J, the junction contained 3 bases not matched to a gene. The CDR3 coding sequence is TGCAGTGCTAGAGAGCGGGGGGCCCCCTACGAGCAGTACTTC. Its translation: CSARERGAPYEQYF.

This clonotype was counted at least ten times. The chain carries TRBV6-1 and TRBJ2-4; perhaps TRBD2 as D (5 bases). The CDR3 length is 18 residues. Trimming took off 1 base at V and 1 base at J, with 17 bases between the two ends. From germline, CDR1 is MNHNS and CDR2 SASEGT. In DNA form, the CDR3 reads TGTGCCAGCAGTGAAGGTCGCGGAGGCCCCCCGGCCAAAAACATTCAGTACTTC. Its translation is CASSEGRGGPPAKNIQYF.

This clonotype was counted at least ten times. In nucleotides, the CDR3 is TGCAGCGTTGAAGATCAGAGCGGGAAAGAGACCCAGTACTTC. Its translation is CSVEDQSGKETQYF. The chain employs TRBV29-1 and TRBJ2-5, with TRBD2 matching 7 bases. The CDR3 spans 14 residues. In germline, CDR1 is SQVTM, CDR2 ANQGSEA. The V and J ends lost 0 bases and 3 bases, in that order; junction bases with no gene match: 4.

This clonotype has more than one count but fewer than ten. CDR3 loop: CASSDYGSPTSYEQYF. CDR3 in DNA: TGCGCCAGCAGTGACTACGGGTCTCCTACTTCCTACGAGCAGTACTTC. The rearrangement links TRBV10-2 to TRBJ2-7; D is uncertain. Per the germline V gene, CDR1 is WSHSY and CDR2 is SAAADI. The CDR3 loop spans 16 amino acids. Trimming shortened V by 3 bases and J by 1 base, and 16 bases separated the two germline ends.

This clonotype was detected many times. The rearrangement joins TRBV20-1 to TRBJ2-2; TRBD1 matches at 8 bases. Losses at the gene ends were 6 bases for V and 0 bases for J; bases not matched to a gene: 6. The CDR3 has 15 amino acids. The germline gives CDR1 DFQATT, CDR2 SNEGSKA (reference sequence). The CDR3 here is CSAGGQVSNTGELFF. The CDR3, as DNA: TGCAGTGCGGGGGGACAGGTTTCGAACACCGGGGAGCTGTTTTTT.

This clonotype occurred a few times. The V gene is TRBV9, the J gene TRBJ2-2; 12 bases align to TRBD2. Trimming took 3 bases from V and 5 from J; bases not matched to a gene: 5. The germline V gene has CDR1 SGDLS and CDR2 YYNGEE. There are 16 residues in the CDR3. The CDR3 region is CASSDLAGGRTGELFF. The CDR3 region has the DNA TGTGCCAGCAGCGACCTAGCGGGAGGGAGAACCGGGGAGCTGTTTTTT.

Many counts were recorded for this clonotype. The chain links TRBV11-1 to TRBJ1-2; TRBD1 agrees at 9 bases. The CDR3 is made up of 13 amino acids. CDR1 SGHAT and CDR2 FQDESV come from the germline V gene (reference sequence). The junction had 4 bases not matched to a gene; V was cut back by 4 bases and J by 7 bases. In DNA, the CDR3 is TGTGCCAGCAGCTCCGGGACAGGGTTTGGCTACACCTTC. It is translated as CASSSGTGFGYTF. Filled out from reference TRBV11-1 and TRBJ1-2, the complete variable domain reads EAEVAQSPRYKITEKSQAVAFWCDPISGHATLYWYRQILGQGPELLVQFQDESVVDDSQLPKDRFSAERLKGVDSTLKIQPAELGDSAMYLCASSSGTGFGYTFGSGTRLTVV.

The chain combines TRBV28 with TRBJ1-1; D is possibly TRBD1 (5 bases). The CDR3 is 15 residues long. The germline CDR1 and CDR2 sequences are MDHEN and SYDVKM. The V and J ends lost 5 bases and 4 bases respectively, with 17 bases between them. CDR3 DNA: TGTGCCAGCAGTGAAAGGGCAGGGAGTAGCACTGAAGCTTTCTTT. Its translation is CASSERAGSSTEAFF.

This clonotype was counted ten times or more. The chain is built from TRBV5-1 and TRBJ2-3; 14 bases line up with TRBD2. The germline V gene encodes CDR1 SGHRS and CDR2 YFSETQ. The CDR3 has 16 residues. V was clipped by 3 bases and J by 2 bases; unmatched bases: 2. The CDR3 loop is CASSWGLAGDTDTQYF. The CDR3 DNA follows: TGCGCCAGCAGCTGGGGACTAGCGGGAGACACAGATACGCAGTATTTT.

The rearrangement joins TRBV29-1 to TRBJ2-5; D may be TRBD2 (5 bases). The CDR3 loop spans 11 amino acids. CDR1 and CDR2 (germline): SQVTM, ANQGSEA. V lost 7 bases and J 13 bases, leaving 19 bases between the germline ends. This CDR3 is CSARTAGRWYF. The CDR3 DNA is TGCAGCGCTCGGACGGCGGGTCGTTGGTACTTC.

This clonotype was counted many times. The chain is built from TRBV4-1 and TRBJ1-1, with TRBD1 matching 9 bases. CDR3 length: 15 amino acids. Per the germline V gene, CDR1 is MGHRA and CDR2 is YSYEKL. J lost 4 bases, V lost 2 bases, and 5 bases had no gene match. The CDR3 spells CASSQMTGGFTEAFF. In DNA, the CDR3 is TGCGCCAGCAGCCAAATGACAGGGGGTTTCACTGAAGCTTTCTTT.

This clonotype has a count of ten or more. J is TRBJ2-1 and V is TRBV6-2 or TRBV6-3; TRBD1 might be the D (6 bases). Trimming shortened V by 10 bases and J by 7 bases, and 20 bases separated the two germline ends. Germline CDR1 is MNHEY and CDR2 is SVGEGT. The CDR3 extends over 14 amino acids. The CDR3 DNA sequence: TGTGCCACCAACATGGGGGCTGGGTGGAATGAGCAGTTCTTC. It yields the protein CATNMGAGWNEQFF.

A few counts support this clonotype. This chain links TRBV27 with TRBJ1-1; the D gene is possibly TRBD1 (5 bases). The CDR3 contains 14 residues. Germline V gives CDR1 MNHEY, CDR2 SMNVEV (reference sequence). Trimming left V 2 bases short and J 1 base short, with 8 bases between. The CDR3 sequence is CASSLRGPNTEAFF. The CDR3 nucleotides read TGTGCCAGCAGTTTACGGGGCCCGAACACTGAAGCTTTCTTT.